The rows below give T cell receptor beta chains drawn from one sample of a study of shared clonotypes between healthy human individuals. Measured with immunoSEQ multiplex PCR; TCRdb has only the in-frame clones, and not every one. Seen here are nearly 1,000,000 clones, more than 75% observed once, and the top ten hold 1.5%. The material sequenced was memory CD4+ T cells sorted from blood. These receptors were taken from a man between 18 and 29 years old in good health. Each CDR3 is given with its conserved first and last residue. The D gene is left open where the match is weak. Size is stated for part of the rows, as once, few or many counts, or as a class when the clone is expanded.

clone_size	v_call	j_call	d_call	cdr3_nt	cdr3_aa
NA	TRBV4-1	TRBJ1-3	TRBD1	TGCGCCAGCAGCCGAGACAGGGCTCTCTTCTCTGGAAACACCATATATTTT	CASSRDRALFSGNTIYF
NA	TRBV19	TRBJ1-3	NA	TGTGCCAGTAGTGCGCGGGCGGGCTCTGGAAACACCATATATTTT	CASSARAGSGNTIYF
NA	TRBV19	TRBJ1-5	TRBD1	TGTGCCAGTGGGACAGCCTATCAGCCTCAGCATTTT	CASGTAYQPQHF
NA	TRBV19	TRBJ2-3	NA	TGTGCCAGTAGTATCCAGGGAAAGTCCACAGATACGCAGTATTTT	CASSIQGKSTDTQYF
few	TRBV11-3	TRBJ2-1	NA	TGTGCCAGTTCAGGGTCGACGGGGAATGAGCAGTTCTTC	CASSGSTGNEQFF
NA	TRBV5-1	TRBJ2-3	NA	TGCGCCAGCAGCATGGAGGGTCTGGGTACGCAGTATTTT	CASSMEGLGTQYF
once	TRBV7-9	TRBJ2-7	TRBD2	TGTGCCAGCAGCTTAGTTGGACTAGCGGGAGGGCAGAGCTCCTACGAGCAGTACTTC	CASSLVGLAGGQSSYEQYF
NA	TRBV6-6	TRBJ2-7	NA	TGTGCCAGCAGTTACTCGACGGGCCCAGACGAGCAGTACTTC	CASSYSTGPDEQYF
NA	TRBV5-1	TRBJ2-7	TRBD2	TGCGCCAGCAGCTGGGGGACTAGCGGAACCTACGAGCAGTACTTC	CASSWGTSGTYEQYF
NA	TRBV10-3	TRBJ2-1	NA	TGTGCCGTCGCAACCAGCGGGACACTCTACAATGAGCAGTTCTTC	CAVATSGTLYNEQFF
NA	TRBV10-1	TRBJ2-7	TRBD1	TGCGCCAGCAGCCGGACAGGGAACTACGAGCAGTACTTC	CASSRTGNYEQYF
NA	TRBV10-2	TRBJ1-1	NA	TGCGCCAGCAGTGAGTCGAGTCGGGGCGCGAACACTGAAGCTTTCTTT	CASSESSRGANTEAFF
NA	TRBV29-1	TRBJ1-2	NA	TGCAGCGCTGTCGGGAATGGCTACACCTTC	CSAVGNGYTF
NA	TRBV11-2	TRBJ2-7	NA	TGTGCCAGCAGCTTAGATCGTTACGAGCAGTACTTC	CASSLDRYEQYF
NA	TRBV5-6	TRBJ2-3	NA	TGTGCCAGCAGCTCGGTACCAGATACGCAGTATTTT	CASSSVPDTQYF